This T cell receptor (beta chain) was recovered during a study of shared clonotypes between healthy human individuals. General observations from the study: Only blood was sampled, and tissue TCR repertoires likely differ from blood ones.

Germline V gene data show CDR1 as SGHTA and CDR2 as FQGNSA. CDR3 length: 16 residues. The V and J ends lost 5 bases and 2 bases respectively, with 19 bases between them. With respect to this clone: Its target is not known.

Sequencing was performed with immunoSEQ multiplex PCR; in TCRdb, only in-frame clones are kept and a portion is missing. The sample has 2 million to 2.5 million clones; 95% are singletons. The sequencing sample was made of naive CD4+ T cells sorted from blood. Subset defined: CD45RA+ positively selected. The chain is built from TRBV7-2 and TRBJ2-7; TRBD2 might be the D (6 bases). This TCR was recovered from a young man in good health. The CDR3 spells CASSPPGGTGTYEQYF. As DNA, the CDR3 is TGTGCCAGCAGCCCGCCTGGGGGGACTGGGACCTACGAGCAGTACTTC.